A selection of T cell receptor beta chains follows, all from one sample in a study of CD8 T cells in ankylosing spondylitis. TCRdb re-called the 5' RACE reads with MiXCR, one entry per CDR3 protein. The top ten clones hold more than 30% of a sample with around 94,000 distinct CDR3 sequences, around 8.5% of them seen once. The sequenced material came from blood, either unsorted or a sorted T cell fraction (not recorded which). The origin of the receptors is a male donor with ankylosing spondylitis. Both conserved end residues are part of each CDR3. The D gene is left open where the match is weak. Some rows have no size entry. The others give once, few or many, or a class for an expanded clone.

d_call	v_call	clone_size	j_call	cdr3_aa	cdr3_nt
TRBD2	TRBV24-1	many	TRBJ2-1	CATSDLTSGGYNEQFF	TGTGCCACCAGTGACCTGACTAGCGGGGGATACAATGAGCAGTTCTTC
NA	TRBV25-1	NA	TRBJ1-2	CASSGSALAGYTF	TGTGCCAGCAGTGGATCGGCGCTTGCAGGCTACACCTTC
NA	TRBV13	few	TRBJ2-1	CASSPDPNEQFF	TGTGCCAGCAGCCCAGACCCCAATGAGCAGTTCTTC
TRBD1	TRBV20-1	NA	TRBJ1-6	CSASQDRGPNSPLHF	TGCAGTGCTAGTCAGGACAGGGGGCCTAATTCACCCCTCCACTTT
NA	TRBV6-1	many	TRBJ2-1	CASSAGGNYNEQFF	TGTGCCAGCAGTGCAGGAGGGAATTACAATGAGCAGTTCTTC
TRBD1	TRBV10-2	NA	TRBJ1-4	CASSGQGATNEKLFF	TGCGCCAGCAGCGGACAGGGGGCAACTAATGAAAAACTGTTTTTT
TRBD1	TRBV24-1	many	TRBJ2-5	CATSRTGSGQETQYF	TGTGCCACCAGCAGGACAGGCTCGGGGCAAGAGACCCAGTACTTC
NA	TRBV12-3/TRBV12-4	few	TRBJ1-1	CASSGQGVNTEAFF	TGTGCCAGCAGTGGACAAGGGGTGAACACTGAAGCTTTCTTT
NA	TRBV27	many	TRBJ1-5	CASSDGGLYQPQHF	TGTGCCAGCAGCGACGGGGGGCTGTATCAGCCCCAGCATTTT
NA	TRBV27	many	TRBJ2-2	CASSLFGGRTTGELFF	TGTGCCAGCAGTTTATTCGGGGGGCGTACCACCGGGGAGCTGTTTTTT
TRBD1	TRBV4-1	NA	TRBJ2-1	CASSPTGGAYNEQFF	TGCGCCAGCAGCCCCACAGGGGGCGCCTACAATGAGCAGTTCTTC
NA	TRBV24-1	NA	TRBJ2-1	CATKAPELGEQFF	TGTGCCACCAAAGCGCCAGAATTAGGTGAGCAGTTCTTC
TRBD1	TRBV6-1	few	TRBJ2-3	CASRTGGSTDTQYF	TGTGCCAGCAGGACAGGGGGTAGCACAGATACGCAGTATTTT
NA	TRBV10-3	many	TRBJ1-1	CAISESGVMNTEAFF	TGTGCCATCAGTGAGTCAGGGGTAATGAACACTGAAGCTTTCTTT
NA	TRBV12-3/TRBV12-4	many	TRBJ2-5	CASSPPGGFETQYF	TGTGCCAGCAGTCCCCCAGGCGGGTTTGAGACCCAGTACTTC
NA	TRBV19	once	TRBJ1-1	CASSIVEANTEAFF	TGTGCCAGTAGTATAGTCGAGGCGAACACTGAAGCTTTCTTT
NA	TRBV5-1	many	TRBJ1-4	CASSSDGTTNEKLFF	TGCGCCAGCAGCTCGGACGGGACAACTAATGAAAAACTGTTTTTT
NA	TRBV13	NA	TRBJ2-7	CASSLEARGREQYF	TGTGCCAGCAGCTTAGAGGCCAGGGGTCGGGAGCAGTACTTC
TRBD1	TRBV5-6	many	TRBJ1-1	CASRPRDSLGDTEAFF	TGTGCCAGCAGGCCCCGGGACAGCCTGGGGGACACTGAAGCTTTCTTT
TRBD2	TRBV5-1	many	TRBJ2-1	CASSLAPVLAGATGNEQFF	TGCGCCAGCAGCTTGGCCCCAGTTCTAGCGGGAGCGACAGGGAATGAGCAGTTCTTC
NA	TRBV20-1	NA	TRBJ2-7	CSATSGDNYEQYF	TGCAGTGCCACTTCGGGAGATAACTACGAGCAGTACTTC
NA	TRBV5-1	few	TRBJ2-7	CASSPGVQPYEQYF	TGCGCCAGCAGCCCAGGGGTTCAACCCTACGAGCAGTACTTC
TRBD1	TRBV25-1	many	TRBJ2-2	CASSEPGQGWSGELFF	TGTGCCAGCAGTGAACCGGGACAGGGGTGGTCCGGGGAGCTGTTTTTT
NA	TRBV5-1	few	TRBJ2-3	CASSLEAGPDTQYF	TGCGCCAGCAGCTTGGAGGCAGGACCGGATACGCAGTATTTT